This passage covers 22 T cell receptor beta chains from one sample sequenced in a study of blood T cell repertoires in COVID-19. Produced via immunoSEQ multiplex PCR; TCRdb's table is partial and in-frame only. The data show approximately 74,000 clones, with roughly 86% seen just once and over 35% held by the top ten. The sequenced material came from peripheral blood. The receptors shown here come from a man between 65 and 80 years old with acute or convalescent COVID-19.

This clone was seen once. The J gene is TRBJ2-3, the V gene TRBV5-1, with 10 bases lining up with TRBD2. Germline V gene sequence: CDR1 SGHRS, CDR2 YFSETQ. The V and J ends lost 6 bases and 4 bases, in that order; junction bases with no gene match: 11. The CDR3 consists of 16 residues. The CDR3 coding sequence is TGCGCCAGCACCCCCCTGGCTAGCGGGGGCCCAGATACGCAGTATTTT. Translating it yields CASTPLASGGPDTQYF. Full variable domain (missing parts from reference TRBV5-1 and TRBJ2-3): KAGVTQTPRYLIKTRGQQVTLSCSPISGHRSVSWYQQTPGQGLQFLFEYFSETQRNKGNFPGRFSGRQFSNSRSEMNVSTLELGDSALYLCASTPLASGGPDTQYFGPGTRLTVL.

This chain uses TRBV29-1 with TRBJ2-1; TRBD2 is a possible D gene (6 bases). V was clipped by 4 bases and J by 9 bases, with 16 bases between them. Germline V gene data show CDR1 as SQVTM and CDR2 as ANQGSEA. The CDR3 runs to 13 residues. CDR3 bases: TGCAGCGTTGTGGAGGGCGCTTGGGCTGAGCAGTTCTTC. Amino acid sequence: CSVVEGAWAEQFF.

This chain uses TRBV6-5 with TRBJ2-1; 8 bases fit TRBD1. Per germline, CDR1 MNHEY and CDR2 SVGAGI. The CDR3 extends over 15 amino acids. V was pared by 6 bases and J by 3 bases, with 7 bases of the junction left unmatched. This CDR3 reads CASRPQGAVYNEQFF. The CDR3 DNA reads TGTGCCAGCAGACCTCAGGGGGCAGTCTACAATGAGCAGTTCTTC.

The genes are TRBV21-1 and TRBJ2-4; the DNA was not used to check the table's D call, TRBD1. TRBV21-1 is a known pseudogene. This CDR3 has 12 amino acids. This CDR3 is CASLLGLNIQYF. As DNA, the CDR3 is TGTGCCAGCCTCTTGGGCCTAAACATTCAGTACTTC.

This sequence joins TRBV7-2 and TRBJ2-1, with D possibly being TRBD2 (6 bases). This CDR3 is 13 amino acids long. CDR1 SGHTA and CDR2 FQGNSA come from the germline V gene. V was cut by 1 base and J by 10 bases, with 11 bases left in between. The CDR3 DNA reads as TGTGCCAGCAGCTTAGTCGGGGGAGGCGAGCAGTTCTTC. Its protein is CASSLVGGGEQFF.

This chain uses TRBV3-1 (or the pseudogene TRBV3-2) with TRBJ2-5; no clear D gene. The CDR3 sequence is 15 residues long. Per germline, CDR1 LGHDT and CDR2 YNNKEL (reference sequence). V gave up 3 bases and J gave up 1 base, with 12 bases separating them. CDR3 sequence (DNA): TGTGCCAGCAGCCAGATGGCGCCGGGCCAAGAGACCCAGTACTTC. Its protein product is CASSQMAPGQETQYF.

V gene TRBV7-2 combines with J gene TRBJ2-3; the match to TRBD2 covers 8 bases. Germline assignment: CDR1 SGHTA and CDR2 FQGNSA. After removal of 4 bases from V and 2 bases from J, the junction contained 5 bases not matched to a gene. There are 15 residues in the CDR3. For the CDR3, the DNA is TGTGCCAGCAGCTGGGCAGCGGGGGACACAGATACGCAGTATTTT. This gives the protein CASSWAAGDTDTQYF.

The chain joins TRBV2 to TRBJ2-7, with TRBD2 matching over 12 bases. Germline loops: CDR1 SNHLY, CDR2 FYNNEI. CDR3 length equals 14 residues. V gave up 5 bases and J gave up 9 bases; unmatched junction bases: 8. The CDR3 nucleotides are TGTGCCAGCAGTCAACTAGCGGGAGGACGATGGCAGTACTTC. Encoded protein: CASSQLAGGRWQYF.

The count of this clone is one. This sequence joins TRBV28 and TRBJ2-4; D perhaps matches TRBD2 (6 bases). The germline gives CDR1 MDHEN, CDR2 SYDVKM. V lost 8 bases and J 3 bases, leaving 17 bases between the germline ends. The CDR3 consists of 15 residues. CDR3 nucleotides: TGTGCCAGCTACCCCGGGACTTTGGGCAAAAACATTCAGTACTTC. Translating gives CASYPGTLGKNIQYF.

The V and J genes are TRBV15 and TRBJ2-2, with D tentatively TRBD2 (6 bases). The CDR3 is 17 residues long. V shed 3 bases and J shed 5 bases, with 19 bases lying between them. Looked up from germline, CDR1 is LNHNV and CDR2 is YYDKDF (reference sequence). Written as DNA, the CDR3 is TGTGCCACCAGCAGGGGGAGCGGGTATGGTGGAACCGGGGAGCTGTTTTTT. Translation gives CATSRGSGYGGTGELFF. Full variable domain (missing parts from reference TRBV15 and TRBJ2-2): DAMVIQNPRYQVTQFGKPVTLSCSQTLNHNVMYWYQQKSSQAPKLLFHYYDKDFNNEADTPDNFQSRRPNTSFCFLDIRSPGLGDTAMYLCATSRGSGYGGTGELFFGEGSRLTVL.

The J gene is TRBJ1-1, the V gene TRBV2; 7 nucleotides align to TRBD1. Germline CDR1 SNHLY, CDR2 FYNNEI. Trimming removed 5 bases from V and 2 bases from J; junction bases left unmatched: 8. This CDR3 comprises 15 residues. The chain's CDR3 is CASSNRDSPNTEAFF. CDR3 nucleotide sequence: TGTGCCAGCAGTAACCGGGACAGCCCTAACACTGAAGCTTTCTTT. The complete variable domain, with remaining parts taken from reference TRBV2 and TRBJ1-1, reads EPEVTQTPSHQVTQMGQEVILRCVPISNHLYFYWYRQILGQKVEFLVSFYNNEISEKSEIFDDQFSVERPDGSNFTLKIRSTKLEDSAMYFCASSNRDSPNTEAFFGQGTRLTVV.

The chain uses TRBV7-3 and TRBJ1-1; the match to TRBD1 covers 7 bases. The germline V gene encodes CDR1 SGHTA and CDR2 FQGTGA. CDR3 length: 14 residues. Germline trimming cut 0 bases from V and 6 bases from J; bases unmatched to any gene: 4. The chain's CDR3 is CASSLTGQWAEAFF. As DNA, the CDR3 is TGTGCCAGCAGCTTAACGGGACAGTGGGCTGAAGCTTTCTTT. Complete variable domain (other parts from reference TRBV7-3 and TRBJ1-1): GAGVSQTPSNKVTEKGKYVELRCDPISGHTALYWYRQSLGQGPEFLIYFQGTGAADDSGLPNDRFFAVRPEGSVSTLKIQRTERGDSAVYLCASSLTGQWAEAFFGQGTRLTVV.

This sequence joins TRBV12-3 or TRBV12-4 and TRBJ1-1; TRBD1 agrees at 7 bases. J lost 4 bases, V lost 5 bases, and 4 bases had no gene match. This CDR3 comprises 13 residues. The CDR3 DNA reads as TGTGCCAGCAGTCGACAGGGTGGCACTGAAGCTTTCTTT. Its protein is CASSRQGGTEAFF.

This chain connects TRBV6-5 to TRBJ1-4; TRBD1 matches 9 bases. CDR3 length: 14 amino acids. The V gene end was trimmed by 6 bases and the J gene end by 8 bases; junction bases not matched to a gene: 7. Germline V gene data show CDR1 as MNHEY and CDR2 as SVGAGI. For the CDR3, the DNA is TGTGCCAGCAGCCCGGGACAGGGATACGAAAAACTGTTTTTT. This sequence encodes CASSPGQGYEKLFF.

This clone showed up just a few times. The rearrangement joins TRBV11-2 to TRBJ1-3, with 11 bases fitting TRBD1. V shed 6 bases and J 2 bases; nucleotides not matched to a gene: 3. This CDR3 region has 15 residues. CDR1 is SGHAT, CDR2 FQNNGV, per germline. The CDR3 DNA reads TGTGCCAGCAGGTGGACAGGGGGCCCTGGAAACACCATATATTTT. It codes for CASRWTGGPGNTIYF.

CDR3 protein: CASSHGGGTGDYEQYF. Written as DNA, the CDR3 is TGCGCCAGCAGCCATGGTGGGGGGACAGGGGACTACGAGCAGTACTTC. The rearrangement uses TRBV5-1 and TRBJ2-7; the match to TRBD1 covers 10 bases. V gave up 4 bases and J gave up 3 bases; unmatched junction bases: 10. Germline values: CDR1 SGHRS, CDR2 YFSETQ. The CDR3 covers 16 residues.

In DNA form, the CDR3 reads TGTGCCAGTCGCTGGGACAGCTACACCGGGGAGCTGTTTTTT. Translation: CASRWDSYTGELFF. V is TRBV19 and J is TRBJ2-2; 7 bases agree with TRBD1. J gave up 3 bases and V 8 bases, and 6 bases lay outside the gene matches. Germline-derived CDR1 and CDR2 are LNHDA and SQIVND (reference sequence). The CDR3 loop spans 14 amino acids.

This chain joins TRBV18 and TRBJ2-2; perhaps TRBD1 as D (6 bases). CDR1 and CDR2 from the germline V gene are KGHSH and LQKENI. The CDR3 has 14 residues. V was cut by 5 bases and J by 4 bases, with 11 bases left in between. In DNA form, the CDR3 reads TGTGCCAGCTCAGGCAGGGGCGGCACCGGGGAGCTGTTTTTT. Its protein is CASSGRGGTGELFF.

The chain uses TRBV5-1 and TRBJ2-1; TRBD2 matches 7 bases. The CDR3 has 16 amino acids. The V and J ends lost 2 bases and 1 base, in that order; junction bases with no gene match: 6. Germline V gives CDR1 SGHRS, CDR2 YFSETQ. CDR3 region: CASSLPSSGSYNEQFF. DNA of the CDR3: TGCGCCAGCAGCTTACCTTCTAGCGGTTCCTACAATGAGCAGTTCTTC.

This clone was counted a few times. This chain links TRBV7-9 with TRBJ2-3, with 10 bases lining up with TRBD2. Germline assignment: CDR1 SEHNR and CDR2 FQNEAQ (reference sequence). J gave up 4 bases and V 2 bases, and 3 bases lay outside the gene matches. The CDR3 is 15 amino acids. The CDR3 region is CASSLLAGGSDTQYF. CDR3 sequence (DNA): TGTGCCAGCAGCTTATTAGCGGGGGGTTCAGATACGCAGTATTTT.

The chain is built from TRBV6-1 and TRBJ2-7; D possibly corresponds to TRBD2 (6 bases). Germline V gene data show CDR1 as MNHNS and CDR2 as SASEGT. The CDR3 spans 15 residues. V dropped 2 bases and J dropped 0 bases, with 11 bases sitting between them. The CDR3 sequence is CASSESGVGSYEQYF. The CDR3 DNA is TGTGCCAGCAGTGAATCGGGGGTGGGCTCCTACGAGCAGTACTTC.

This clone was detected once. V is TRBV18 and J is TRBJ2-3; D is possibly TRBD2 (5 bases). The ends were cut back, 4 bases at V and 5 bases at J, with 19 bases in the middle. The CDR3 sequence is 16 residues long. Germline loops: CDR1 KGHSH, CDR2 LQKENI. The CDR3 bases are TGTGCCAGCTCACGAAACCGGGCCCGGGGTGAAGATACGCAGTATTTT. It yields the protein CASSRNRARGEDTQYF. The complete variable domain, with remaining parts taken from reference TRBV18 and TRBJ2-3, reads NAGVMQNPRHLVRRRGQEARLRCSPMKGHSHVYWYRQLPEEGLKFMVYLQKENIIDESGMPKERFSAEFPKEGPSILRIQQVVRGDSAAYFCASSRNRARGEDTQYFGPGTRLTVL.